This TCR beta chain was retrieved from a study of T cells in tumors after PD-1 blockade. General observations from the study: Clonal replacement, not reinvigoration, is suggested for expanded exhausted CD8+ clones after therapy.

Produced via immunoSEQ multiplex PCR; TCRdb's table is partial and in-frame only. Counted here are more than 9,000 clones, over 50% occurring once; the ten biggest clones make up around 13%. Regarding this clone: Its cognate antigen is unknown.

With V trimmed by 0 bases and J by 12 bases, 9 bases remained unmatched. Per the germline V gene, CDR1 is SGHNT and CDR2 is YENEEA. This CDR3 comprises 15 residues. The TCR originated in a human donor with basal cell carcinoma. V and J are TRBV11-3 and TRBJ2-1, with 9 bases that match TRBD2. The source material was tumor tissue, sampled after anti-PD-1 treatment. CDR3 sequence reads: CASSLDEGRLAVQFF. The CDR3 nucleotides read TGTGCCAGCAGCTTAGATGAGGGTCGACTAGCGGTGCAGTTCTTC.